The subject of this entry is one T cell receptor (beta chain). Its antigen remains unidentified. The read terminates 3 residues before the CDR3 end, so the remaining end is supplied by the germline J gene. This sample is part of a study of T cell clonality in common variable immunodeficiency. General study points: In common variable immunodeficiency, TCR beta chains reportedly carried fewer deletions and N-nucleotide insertions.

The CDR3 has 16 amino acids. Per germline, CDR1 LNHDA and CDR2 SQIVND (reference sequence). Trimming cost V 2 bases and J 7 bases; bases outside gene matches: 9. CVID subjects had received replacement immunoglobulin for at least one year. Blood samples were heparinized, about 4.5 to 9 ml per donor. CVID and control samples used equivalent genomic DNA input. The data were produced by immunoSEQ multiplex PCR, yet TCRdb's version contains in-frame clones alone and is incomplete. The sample holds approximately 15,000 clones, and no clone turns up only once. The sequence was obtained from a human donor with common variable immunodeficiency. The chain uses TRBV19 and TRBJ1-2, with 11 bases aligning to TRBD1. Sample: peripheral blood mononuclear cells. The CDR3 reads CASSITGQGATSGYTF. The DNA read from the CDR3 is TGTGCCAGTAGTATAACAGGACAGGGGGCGACCAGTGGC.